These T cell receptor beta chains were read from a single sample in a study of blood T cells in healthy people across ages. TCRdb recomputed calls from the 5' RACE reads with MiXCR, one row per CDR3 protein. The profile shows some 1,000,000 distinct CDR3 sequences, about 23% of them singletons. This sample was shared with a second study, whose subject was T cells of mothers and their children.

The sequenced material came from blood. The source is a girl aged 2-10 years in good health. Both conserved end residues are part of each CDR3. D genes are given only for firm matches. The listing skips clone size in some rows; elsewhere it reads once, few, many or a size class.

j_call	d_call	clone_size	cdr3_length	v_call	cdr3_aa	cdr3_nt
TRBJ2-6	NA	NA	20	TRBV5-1	CASSLERAVRGSSGANVLTF	TGCGCCAGCAGCTTGGAACGGGCGGTTCGTGGAAGCTCTGGGGCCAACGTCCTGACTTTC
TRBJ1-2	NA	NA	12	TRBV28	CASRRLNYGYTF	TGTGCCAGCCGACGGCTTAACTATGGCTACACCTTC
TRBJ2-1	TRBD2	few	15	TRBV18	CASSRTGTRVNEQFF	TGTGCCAGCTCACGGACTGGGACTAGAGTCAATGAGCAGTTCTTC
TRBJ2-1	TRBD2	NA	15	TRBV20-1	CSARDGSSGGVEQFF	TGCAGTGCTAGAGATGGGAGTAGCGGGGGAGTGGAGCAGTTCTTC
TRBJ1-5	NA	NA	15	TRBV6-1	CASSELWGSNQPQHF	TGTGCCAGCAGTGAACTCTGGGGTAGCAATCAGCCCCAGCATTTT
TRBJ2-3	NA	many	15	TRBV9	CASSTQGGDTDTQYF	TGTGCCAGCAGCACACAGGGAGGGGACACAGATACGCAGTATTTT
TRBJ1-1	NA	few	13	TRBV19	CASSMEVYSEAFF	TGTGCCAGTAGTATGGAGGTTTACAGTGAAGCTTTCTTT
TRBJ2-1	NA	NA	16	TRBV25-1	CASSALGGDGYNEQFF	TGTGCCAGCAGTGCCCTCGGTGGGGATGGATACAATGAGCAGTTCTTC
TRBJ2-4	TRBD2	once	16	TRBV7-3	CASRGESGEAKNIQYF	TGTGCCAGCAGGGGCGAAAGCGGGGAAGCCAAAAACATTCAGTACTTC
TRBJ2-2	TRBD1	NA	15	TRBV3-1	CASRPGQGNTGELFF	TGTGCCAGCAGACCTGGACAGGGGAACACCGGGGAGCTGTTTTTT
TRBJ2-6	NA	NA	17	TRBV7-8	CASSFVKYPSGANVLTF	TGTGCCAGCAGCTTCGTGAAGTACCCCTCTGGGGCCAACGTCCTGACTTTC
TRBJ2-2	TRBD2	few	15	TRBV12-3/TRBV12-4	CASTRTSGVGGELFF	TGTGCCAGCACCCGGACTAGCGGGGTCGGAGGGGAGCTGTTTTTT
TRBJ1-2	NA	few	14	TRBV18	CASTNGLLVGGYTF	TGTGCCAGCACCAACGGATTGCTTGTAGGGGGCTACACCTTC
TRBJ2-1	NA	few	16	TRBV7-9	CASSPPKGGVYNEQFF	TGTGCCAGCAGCCCTCCGAAGGGGGGAGTGTACAATGAGCAGTTCTTC
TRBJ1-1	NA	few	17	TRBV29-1	CSVEDPEELILNTEAFF	TGCAGCGTTGAAGATCCGGAGGAGTTAATTTTGAACACTGAAGCTTTCTTT